Below, 10 T cell receptor beta chains from the same sample are listed, as sequenced in a study of blood T cell repertoires in COVID-19. Method: immunoSEQ multiplex PCR; TCRdb's copy keeps in-frame clones and lacks some. This repertoire shows 120,000 to 150,000 clones, roughly 84% found once; its top ten account for 5.5% to 7.5%. Sequenced material: PBMCs or T cells enriched from blood (not recorded which). All receptors come from a woman aged 45-60 years who had been exposed to COVID-19.

This chain uses TRBV4-2 with TRBJ2-5; 11 bases line up with TRBD2. This CDR3 contains 19 residues. V lost 2 bases, J lost 3 bases, and 14 bases stayed unmatched. Germline V lookup: CDR1 LGHNA, CDR2 YNFKEQ. CDR3 bases: TGTGCCAGCAGCCAATCCACCCCTGTCCCGGGACTAGCGGAAGAGACCCAGTACTTC. Residues: CASSQSTPVPGLAEETQYF.

The chain is built from TRBV24-1 and TRBJ2-1; the match to TRBD2 covers 8 bases. V shed 4 bases and J 5 bases; nucleotides not matched to a gene: 6. The CDR3 spans 15 residues. Germline lookup yields CDR1 KGHDR and CDR2 SFDVKD. This CDR3 reads CATSDPGGPHNEQFF. CDR3 nucleotides: TGTGCCACCAGTGACCCGGGGGGGCCCCACAATGAGCAGTTCTTC.

This chain connects TRBV5-4 to TRBJ2-6; TRBD2 is a possible D gene (5 bases). Deletions cut 1 base from V and 4 bases from J, with 15 bases between. CDR1 is SGHNT and CDR2 is YYREEE in the germline V gene (reference sequence). CDR3 length: 17 amino acids. CDR3: CASSLPGRVAGANVLTF. CDR3 nucleotides: TGTGCCAGCAGCTTGCCGGGGAGAGTAGCCGGGGCCAACGTCCTGACTTTC.

The sample holds one count of this clone. The V call is TRBV29-1, the J call TRBJ1-2, with 9 nucleotides matching TRBD1. The length of the CDR3 is 18 residues. V lost 0 bases and J lost 0; bases outside the gene matches: 11. The germline CDR1 and CDR2 sequences are SQVTM and ANQGSEA. The CDR3 DNA is TGCAGCGTTGAAGATCAGGGGGACAGGGTCACCACTAACTATGGCTACACCTTC. Amino acid sequence: CSVEDQGDRVTTNYGYTF. Variable domain in full (rest from reference TRBV29-1 and TRBJ1-2): SAVISQKPSRDICQRGTSLTIQCQVDSQVTMMFWYRQQPGQSLTLIATANQGSEATYESGFVIDKFPISRPNLTFSTLTVSNMSPEDSSIYLCSVEDQGDRVTTNYGYTFGSGTRLTVV.

The chain combines TRBV7-2 with TRBJ2-3; no clear D. The V and J ends lost 4 bases and 2 bases respectively, with 7 bases between them. Germline CDR1 is SGHTA and CDR2 is FQGNSA. The CDR3 loop spans 13 amino acids. The CDR3 sequence is CASSSLDTDTQYF. Written as DNA, the CDR3 is TGTGCCAGCAGCTCCTTAGACACAGATACGCAGTATTTT.

This chain connects TRBV27 to TRBJ1-3; TRBD1 might be the D (6 bases). The CDR3 runs to 15 residues. V dropped 6 bases and J dropped 2 bases, with 14 bases sitting between them. Looked up from germline, CDR1 is MNHEY and CDR2 is SMNVEV (reference sequence). CDR3 coding DNA: TGTGCCAGCAGCCCCGCACAGGGAACTGGAAACACCATATATTTT. Translated, it gives CASSPAQGTGNTIYF.

There are a few counts of this clone. V gene TRBV14 combines with J gene TRBJ1-4; 9 bases are a match to TRBD1. J was trimmed by 7 bases and V by 5 bases; bases with no gene match: 11. This CDR3 region has 16 residues. Germline V gene sequence: CDR1 SGHDN, CDR2 FVKESK. The CDR3 DNA sequence: TGTGCCAGCAGCATTAAAGCCGGGACAGGGAGTGAAAAACTGTTTTTT. It codes for CASSIKAGTGSEKLFF.

V and J are TRBV6-6 and TRBJ2-7; TRBD1 aligns across 9 bases. This CDR3 region has 16 residues. Per the germline V gene, CDR1 is MNHNY and CDR2 is SVGAGI (reference sequence). The junction had 15 bases not matched to a gene; V was cut back by 6 bases and J by 6 bases. CDR3 in amino acids: CASSRQPGTGISEQYF. CDR3 DNA sequence: TGTGCCAGCAGCCGACAACCCGGGACAGGGATCAGCGAGCAGTACTTC.

The chain joins TRBV27 to TRBJ2-7; 9 bases fit TRBD1. J gave up 4 bases and V 5 bases, and 6 bases lay outside the gene matches. Germline V lookup: CDR1 MNHEY, CDR2 SMNVEV (reference sequence). There are 14 residues in the CDR3. The CDR3 DNA reads TGTGCCAGCAGTCGGGACAGGGCTGAGTACGAGCAGTACTTC. The encoded protein is CASSRDRAEYEQYF.

V usage is TRBV6-2 or TRBV6-3 and J usage is TRBJ2-1, with D tentatively TRBD1 (5 bases). The CDR3 extends over 15 amino acids. The V gene's germline CDR1 is MNHEY and CDR2 SVGEGT. V shed 4 bases and J shed 2 bases, with 12 bases lying between them. The CDR3 is CASSLRQDTYNEQFF. The CDR3 DNA reads TGTGCCAGCAGTTTGCGTCAGGACACCTACAATGAGCAGTTCTTC.